Each of the 20 T cell receptor beta chains below was sequenced from the same sample in a study of CD4 and CD8 cells across lung adenocarcinoma regions. One entry per CDR3 protein, called by TCRdb with MiXCR from the PCR reads. The table records 9,500 to 12,000 distinct CDR3 sequences, about 55% of them present only once. Sequenced: CD4+ T cells from the center of a lung tumor. The receptors derive from a male donor with lung adenocarcinoma. The CD4 and CD8 labels of this study may be unreliable.

This clonotype came up many times. The chain employs TRBV4-1 and TRBJ2-1; 11 bases line up with TRBD2. The germline CDR1 and CDR2 sequences are MGHRA and YSYEKL. V shed 1 base, J shed 4 bases, and the junction held 9 bases outside the gene matches. The CDR3 consists of 18 residues. As DNA, the CDR3 is TGCGCCAGCAGCCAAGTTAGCGGGGGGGCCGTGGGATACAATGAGCAGTTCTTC. It encodes CASSQVSGGAVGYNEQFF.

This clonotype has more than one count but fewer than ten. The V call is TRBV4-3, the J call TRBJ1-4; D call uncertain. The CDR3 sequence is 18 residues long. Germline V lookup: CDR1 LGHNA, CDR2 YSLEER. Trimming shortened V by 2 bases and J by 4 bases, and 20 bases separated the two germline ends. The CDR3 reads CASSQTTRVRRSNEKLFF. The DNA of the CDR3 is TGCGCCAGCAGCCAAACCACTCGGGTCCGACGGAGTAATGAAAAACTGTTTTTT.

This rearrangement joins TRBV7-8 to TRBJ1-4, with D uncertain. The V end was cut by 1 base, the J end by 5 bases, with 11 bases between. Germline assignment: CDR1 SGHVS and CDR2 FQNEAQ. The CDR3 is made up of 15 amino acids. CDR3 sequence reads: CASSLVGGLNEKLFF. CDR3 bases: TGTGCCAGCAGCTTAGTAGGCGGGTTGAATGAAAAACTGTTTTTT.

In its sample, this clonotype was seen many times. This chain uses TRBV6-5 with TRBJ1-2; D might be TRBD1 (6 bases). Per the germline V gene, CDR1 is MNHEY and CDR2 is SVGAGI. The V end was cut by 0 bases, the J end by 4 bases, with 12 bases between. The CDR3 length is 15 residues. The chain's CDR3 is CASSYSKQGFYGYTF. The CDR3 DNA reads as TGTGCCAGCAGTTACTCGAAACAGGGCTTCTATGGCTACACCTTC.

This clonotype has just a few counts. J is TRBJ2-5 and V is TRBV6-5, with D unclear. Germline assignment: CDR1 MNHEY and CDR2 SVGAGI. Trimming removed 0 bases from V and 1 base from J, with 3 bases in between. The CDR3 is made up of 13 amino acids. The CDR3 region has the DNA TGTGCCAGCAGTTACTCGGCCCAAGAGACCCAGTACTTC. Protein: CASSYSAQETQYF.

In this sample, this clonotype turned up many times. The chain couples TRBV7-2 to TRBJ2-5, with a tentative D call TRBD2 (5 bases). Trimming stripped 4 bases from V and 5 bases from J, with 23 bases between. This CDR3 is 17 amino acids long. Germline V CDR1 and CDR2: SGHTA, FQGNSA. CDR3 bases: TGTGCCAGCAGCTACGGGGTCGCTTTCACGGCTCGGGAGACCCAGTACTTC. Its translation: CASSYGVAFTARETQYF. Looking up the rest from reference TRBV7-2 and TRBJ2-5 gives the full variable domain: GAGVSQSPSNKVTEKGKDVELRCDPISGHTALYWYRQSLGQGLEFLIYFQGNSAPDKSGLPSDRFSAERTGGSVSTLTIQRTQQEDSAVYLCASSYGVAFTARETQYFGPGTRLLVL.

As for this clonotype: A much larger clone lies a single base off, so this may be a read error. The CDR3 does not close with the conserved phenylalanine or tryptophan, likely indicating a read error. The rearrangement links TRBV27 to TRBJ2-5; 9 bases align to TRBD1. The CDR3 loop spans 15 amino acids. J gave up 2 bases and V 3 bases, and 4 bases lay outside the gene matches. Germline V gives CDR1 MNHEY, CDR2 SMNVEV (reference sequence). CDR3 residues: CASSLGQGSQETQYS. The CDR3 DNA follows: TGTGCCAGCAGTTTGGGACAGGGCTCACAAGAGACCCAGTACTCC.

The chain employs TRBV6-2 or TRBV6-3 and TRBJ2-5, with 7 bases matching TRBD1. In germline, CDR1 is MNHEY, CDR2 SVGEGT. The junction had 5 bases not matched to a gene; V was cut back by 2 bases and J by 5 bases. This CDR3 region has 14 residues. The CDR3 nucleotides are TGTGCCAGCAGTTACGGGGACAGAGGTGAGACCCAGTACTTC. Protein sequence: CASSYGDRGETQYF.

The J gene is TRBJ2-1, the V gene TRBV7-6; 10 bases agree with TRBD2. After removal of 3 bases from V and 3 bases from J, the junction contained 2 bases not matched to a gene. The germline V gene encodes CDR1 SGHVS and CDR2 FNYEAQ. The length of the CDR3 is 15 residues. The CDR3 coding sequence is TGTGCCAGCAGCTTCCGGACTAGCGGCTACAATGAGCAGTTCTTC. Amino acids: CASSFRTSGYNEQFF.

In this sample, this clonotype turned up many times. The rearrangement uses TRBV6-5 and TRBJ1-1; 8 bases are a match to TRBD1. Looked up from germline, CDR1 is MNHEY and CDR2 is SVGAGI. Losses at the gene ends were 4 bases for V and 1 base for J; bases not matched to a gene: 2. The CDR3 loop spans 14 amino acids. The CDR3 loop is CASSWGQENTEAFF. The CDR3 DNA sequence: TGTGCCAGCAGTTGGGGACAGGAGAACACTGAAGCTTTCTTT.

This clonotype has just a few counts. The chain recombines TRBV7-2 with TRBJ2-1, with 7 bases aligning to TRBD1. This CDR3 comprises 11 residues. Germline trimming cut 5 bases from V and 15 bases from J; bases unmatched to any gene: 7. From germline, CDR1 is SGHTA and CDR2 FQGNSA. The CDR3 loop is CASSQGQARFF. The CDR3 coding sequence is TGTGCCAGCAGCCAAGGACAGGCAAGGTTCTTC.

The rearrangement joins TRBV6-1 to TRBJ2-3; D may be TRBD2 (6 bases). CDR3 length: 16 residues. Germline loops: CDR1 MNHNS, CDR2 SASEGT. The V end lost 4 bases, the J end lost 0 bases, and 14 bases lay between the germline ends. This CDR3 reads CASSGIGTDSTDTQYF. The DNA of the CDR3 is TGTGCCAGCAGTGGTATCGGGACTGATAGCACAGATACGCAGTATTTT.

This clonotype was seen at least ten times. This rearrangement joins TRBV6-4 to TRBJ1-2; D perhaps matches TRBD1 (6 bases). The germline gives CDR1 MRHNA, CDR2 SNTAGT. The ends were cut back, 2 bases at V and 2 bases at J, with 21 bases in the middle. This CDR3 is built from 18 residues. CDR3 coding DNA: TGTGCCAGCAGTGACCTCGTACGTCCTAAGGGGGGCAACTATGGCTACACCTTC. Protein sequence: CASSDLVRPKGGNYGYTF.

This clonotype was detected a few times. V gene TRBV6-1 combines with J gene TRBJ1-2; D possibly corresponds to TRBD1 (6 bases). The CDR3 consists of 13 residues. The germline CDR1 and CDR2 sequences are MNHNS and SASEGT. V was trimmed by 9 bases and J by 5 bases, leaving 16 bases between them. DNA of the CDR3: TGTGCCAGTTCTGGGACGGGGACATATGGCTACACCTTC. The encoded protein is CASSGTGTYGYTF.

This chain connects TRBV6-1 to TRBJ2-3; tentatively, D is TRBD2 (7 bases). Germline values: CDR1 MNHNS, CDR2 SASEGT. The CDR3 has 16 amino acids. Trimming took 6 bases from V and 5 from J, leaving 21 bases between them. The CDR3 nucleotides read TGTGCCAGCAGGGGAGGGGGGGTTAGGGGCAAAGATACGCAGTATTTT. This encodes CASRGGGVRGKDTQYF.

Remarks on this clonotype: One end of the junction varies from germline; a read error may be responsible. The CDR3 DNA sequence: TGTGCCAGCAGAGCCACGGGGCTAGCGGGGGGGCCTGACCAAGATACGCAGTATTTC. Protein product: CASRATGLAGGPDQDTQYF. This chain links TRBV27 with TRBJ2-5; TRBD2 agrees at 12 bases. The CDR3 loop spans 19 amino acids. The germline gives CDR1 MNHEY, CDR2 SMNVEV (reference sequence).

The V call is TRBV25-1, the J call TRBJ2-5; D is undetermined. The end of the DNA aligns better with TRBJ2-7, so the J call may be wrong. In germline, CDR1 is MGHDK, CDR2 SYGVNS. The CDR3 is 14 amino acids. The CDR3 nucleotides read TGTGCCAGCAGTGAATTAGGAGACTCCTACGAGCAGTACTTC. Amino acids: CASSELGDSYEQYF.

This rearrangement joins TRBV27 to TRBJ2-1; D tentatively fits TRBD1 or TRBD2 (5 bases each). This CDR3 comprises 12 residues. Germline lookup yields CDR1 MNHEY and CDR2 SMNVEV (reference sequence). V gave up 11 bases and J gave up 8 bases, with 16 bases separating them. In nucleotides, the CDR3 is TGTGCCGTCGGGACGGGGATCGATGAGCAGTTCTTC. As protein: CAVGTGIDEQFF.

This clonotype was seen more than once but under ten times. CDR3 coding DNA: TGTGCCAGCAGCCTCGGACAGGGACAGCCCTACGAGCAGTACTTC. This codes for CASSLGQGQPYEQYF. The chain couples TRBV27 to TRBJ2-1; 8 bases agree with TRBD1. Gene TRBJ2-7 matches the end of the DNA better, so the J call may be wrong. Germline V lookup: CDR1 MNHEY, CDR2 SMNVEV (reference sequence). The CDR3 loop spans 15 amino acids.

This clonotype was counted between two and nine times. The V gene is TRBV6-5, the J gene TRBJ2-1; TRBD2 agrees at 8 bases. The germline CDR1 and CDR2 sequences are MNHEY and SVGAGI. V shed 0 bases and J 0 bases; nucleotides not matched to a gene: 4. The CDR3 runs 17 residues. CDR3 bases: TGTGCCAGCAGTTACTCAGGGCTAGCGGGCTCCTACAATGAGCAGTTCTTC. It is translated as CASSYSGLAGSYNEQFF.